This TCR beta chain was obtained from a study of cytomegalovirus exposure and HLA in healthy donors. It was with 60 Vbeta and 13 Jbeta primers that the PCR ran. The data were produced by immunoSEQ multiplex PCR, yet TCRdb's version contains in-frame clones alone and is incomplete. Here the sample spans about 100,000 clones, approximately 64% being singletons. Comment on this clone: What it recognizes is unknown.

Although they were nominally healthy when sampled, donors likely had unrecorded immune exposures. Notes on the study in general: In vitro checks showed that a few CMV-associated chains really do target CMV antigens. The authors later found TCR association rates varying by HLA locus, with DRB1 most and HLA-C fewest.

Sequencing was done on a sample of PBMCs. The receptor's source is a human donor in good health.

The CDR3 sequence is CASSLYGSGNTIYF. In DNA form, the CDR3 reads TGTGCCAGCAGCTTGTACGGCTCTGGAAACACCATATATTTT. V gene TRBV5-6 combines with J gene TRBJ1-3, with D hard to call. Trimming left V 1 base short and J 0 bases short, with 5 bases between. This CDR3 is built from 14 residues. Germline loops: CDR1 SGHDT, CDR2 YYEEEE.